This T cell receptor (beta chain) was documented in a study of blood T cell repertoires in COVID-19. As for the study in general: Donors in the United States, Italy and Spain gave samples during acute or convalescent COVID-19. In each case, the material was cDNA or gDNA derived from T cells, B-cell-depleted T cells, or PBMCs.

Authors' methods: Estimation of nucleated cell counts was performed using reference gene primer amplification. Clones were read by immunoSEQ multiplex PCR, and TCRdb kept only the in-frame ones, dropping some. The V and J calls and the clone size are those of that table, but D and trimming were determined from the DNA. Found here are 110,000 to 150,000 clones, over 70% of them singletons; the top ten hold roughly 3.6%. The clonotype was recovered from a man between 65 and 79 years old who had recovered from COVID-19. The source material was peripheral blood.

The CDR3 nucleotides are TGTGCTAGTGGTTTGTTACTAGCGGGAAACTACAATGAGCAGTTCTTC. Translated, it gives CASGLLLAGNYNEQFF. The chain carries TRBV12-5 and TRBJ2-1; 10 nucleotides match TRBD2. The CDR3 is 16 amino acids. The germline V gene has CDR1 LGHNT and CDR2 FRNRAP. With V trimmed by 2 bases and J by 3 bases, 4 bases remained unmatched.